This T cell receptor (beta chain) comes out of a study of T cell responses to AZD1222 COVID-19 vaccine (dated by TCRdb to the early 2020s). In terms of the full investigation: A total of about 230 trial participants underwent TCR sequencing, of whom 207 received two doses of AZD1222 and some 25 received two doses of the MenACWY control vaccine. Trial participants were enrolled into age subgroups of 18-55, 56-69 and 70-plus years, which contained approximately 150, 28 and 58 TCR-sequenced participants, respectively. Study-level results and caveats: Conclusions about previously exposed vaccinees were limited because only 6 or 7 AZD1222 recipients were SARS-CoV-2 seropositive at baseline. Participants were mostly white British, with more females than males. The authors suggested clonal diversity may have been underestimated. Epitopes outside the regions mutated in the B.1.351 and B.1.1.7 variants were reportedly recognized by nearly half of the unique spike-specific TCRs. The 56-69-year group was small, and its depth increase did not reach significance, likely because of low power. A significant rise in spike-specific TCR breadth and depth was observed after two AZD1222 doses relative to day 0 and relative to MenACWY recipients. The whole spike protein was spanned by vaccine-associated CD4 TCRs, and dominant responses were seen in regions 160-218 and 743-854. Because no day 14 peak-response samples were available, repertoires were characterized only after the peak T cell response.

The sample's time point label, in plain terms: about 28 days (+/-7) after the second vaccine dose. Interpreted using the paper, the treatment or condition label stands for: meningococcal conjugate vaccine given as trial control. Samples from vaccinated people were obtained from the UK trials COV001 and COV002, which included a single-blind randomized controlled phase 2/3 trial of AZD1222 (ChAdOx1 nCoV-19) in healthy adults. Trial participant PBMC samples were collected at day 0 and day 28 after the second dose for TCRbeta chain sequencing. The CDR3 regions of human TCRbeta chains were subjected to immunosequencing. The original methods were these. Repertoire TCRs were checked for matches against a reference library of SARS-CoV-2-specific TCRs that had been generated using the MIRA antigen-specificity platform. Breadth meant the fraction of unique TCRs that were SARS-CoV-2-associated, whereas depth meant the fraction of total T cells that were SARS-CoV-2-associated. Each spike-specific TCR was assigned to its reactive spike region and to a CD4 or CD8 class using the MIRA data. Log10-transformed breadth and depth values were compared by one-way ANOVA with Sidak's multiple comparisons tests. The clones in this table, taken by TCRdb from immuneACCESS, are in-frame only. Not every clone is retained; where verified, under half of the shortfall comes from an unresolved V gene, and the cause of the rest is unknown. That table is the source of V, J and clone size, and D and trimming were worked out from the DNA. In this sample the table shows about 120,000 clones, 90% of which occur a single time. Just over 4% of the sample goes to the ten largest clones.

The CDR3 starts with the cysteine, ends with the phenylalanine, and has 11 residues. Of the read, only the CDR3 DNA is kept; its 33 bases are in frame from base 1. The germline ends are 7 bases apart after V is trimmed by 6 bases and J by 4 bases. The CDR1 and CDR2 encoded by the germline V gene are MDHEN and SYDVKM. Concerning this clone: It lacks a known antigen. No much larger clonotype is one base removed from it; base qualities were not supplied.

Sequenced material: peripheral blood, taken 28 days after the second dose of the MenACWY control vaccine. The clonotype originates from an adult who received the MenACWY meningococcal vaccine as a control. The chain uses TRBV28 and TRBJ2-7; a tentative D match to TRBD2 spans 5 bases. CDR3 loop: CASSGMYEQYF. The nucleotide sequence is given as TGTGCCAGCAGCGGGATGTACGAGCAGTACTTC.